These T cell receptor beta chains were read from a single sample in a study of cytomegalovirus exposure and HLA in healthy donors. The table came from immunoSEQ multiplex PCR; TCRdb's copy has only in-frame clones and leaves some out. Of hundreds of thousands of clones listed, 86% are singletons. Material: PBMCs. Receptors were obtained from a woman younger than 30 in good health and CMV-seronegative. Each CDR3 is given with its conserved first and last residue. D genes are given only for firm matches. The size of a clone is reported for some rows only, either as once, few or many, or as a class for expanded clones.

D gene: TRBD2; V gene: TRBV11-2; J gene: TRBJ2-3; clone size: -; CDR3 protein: CASRPGTSGGAGTQYF; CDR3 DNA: TGTGCCAGCAGACCTGGGACTAGCGGGGGGGCCGGGACGCAGTATTTT
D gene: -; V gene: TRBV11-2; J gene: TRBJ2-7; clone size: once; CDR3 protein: CASSLVAENYEQYF; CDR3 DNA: TGTGCCAGCAGCTTAGTGGCCGAAAACTACGAGCAGTACTTC
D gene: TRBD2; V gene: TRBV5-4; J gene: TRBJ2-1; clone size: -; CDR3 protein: CASIPAGVRNEQFF; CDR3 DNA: TGTGCCAGCATCCCAGCGGGGGTGCGTAATGAGCAGTTCTTC
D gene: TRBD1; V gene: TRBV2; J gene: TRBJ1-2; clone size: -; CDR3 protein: CASSSRTGVDTF; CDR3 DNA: TGTGCCAGCAGTAGCCGGACAGGGGTAGACACCTTC
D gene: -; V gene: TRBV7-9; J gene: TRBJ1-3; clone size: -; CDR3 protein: CASRARGHGNTIYF; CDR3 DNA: TGTGCCAGCAGGGCTCGGGGACACGGAAACACCATATATTTT
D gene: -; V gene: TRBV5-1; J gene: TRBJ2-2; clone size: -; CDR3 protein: CASSLGGMNTGELFF; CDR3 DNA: TGCGCCAGCAGCTTGGGAGGGATGAACACCGGGGAGCTGTTTTTT
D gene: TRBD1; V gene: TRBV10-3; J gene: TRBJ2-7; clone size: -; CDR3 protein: CAISEGTGGAIGEQYF; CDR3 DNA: TGTGCCATCAGTGAAGGGACAGGGGGCGCGATAGGGGAGCAGTACTTC
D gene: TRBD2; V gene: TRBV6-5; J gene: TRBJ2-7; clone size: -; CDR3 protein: CASRPYGRNYEQYF; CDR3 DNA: TGTGCCAGCAGGCCGTACGGGAGGAACTACGAGCAGTACTTC
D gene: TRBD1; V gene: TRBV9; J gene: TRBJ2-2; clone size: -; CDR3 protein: CASSPPWDRGGTGELFF; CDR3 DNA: TGTGCCAGCAGCCCTCCGTGGGACAGGGGGGGAACCGGGGAGCTGTTTTTT
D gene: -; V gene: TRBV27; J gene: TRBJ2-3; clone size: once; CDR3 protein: CASTHRGGQLRTDTQYF; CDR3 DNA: TGTGCCAGCACCCATCGCGGCGGACAGCTACGCACAGATACGCAGTATTTT
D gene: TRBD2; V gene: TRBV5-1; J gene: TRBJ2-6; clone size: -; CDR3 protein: CASSLGPGGVSGANVLTF; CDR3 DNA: TGCGCCAGCAGCTTGGGTCCGGGAGGGGTCTCTGGGGCCAACGTCCTGACTTTC
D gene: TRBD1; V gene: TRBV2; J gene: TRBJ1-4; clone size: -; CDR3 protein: CASTTGGYNEKLFF; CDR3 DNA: TGTGCCAGCACTACAGGGGGTTATAATGAAAAACTGTTTTTT
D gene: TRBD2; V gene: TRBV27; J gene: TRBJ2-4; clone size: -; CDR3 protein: CASRQREGGF; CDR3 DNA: TGTGCCAGCAGACAGCGGGAGGGCGGCTTC
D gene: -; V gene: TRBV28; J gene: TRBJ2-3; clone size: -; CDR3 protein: CASSYVGKPTTDTQYF; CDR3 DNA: TGTGCCAGCAGTTATGTCGGGAAGCCTACCACAGATACGCAGTATTTT
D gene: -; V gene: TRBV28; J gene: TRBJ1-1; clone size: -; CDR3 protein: CASSFYHTEAFF; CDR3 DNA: TGTGCCAGCAGTTTCTATCACACTGAAGCTTTCTTT
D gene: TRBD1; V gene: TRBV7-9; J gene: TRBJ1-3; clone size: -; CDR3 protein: CASSLGDSRMDTIYF; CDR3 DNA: TGTGCCAGCAGCTTAGGGGACAGTAGGATGGACACCATATATTTT
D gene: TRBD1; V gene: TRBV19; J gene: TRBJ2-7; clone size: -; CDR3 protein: CASSIGTGLGEQYF; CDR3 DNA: TGTGCCAGTAGTATTGGGACAGGGTTGGGCGAGCAGTACTTC
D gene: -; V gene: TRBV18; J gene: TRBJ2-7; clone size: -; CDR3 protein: CASSPPPGQGNPYEQYF; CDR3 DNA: TGTGCCAGCTCACCACCGCCGGGGCAGGGGAATCCCTACGAGCAGTACTTC
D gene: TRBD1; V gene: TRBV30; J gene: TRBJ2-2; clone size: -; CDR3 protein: CAWILGTGLTGELFF; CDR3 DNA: TGTGCCTGGATATTGGGGACAGGGTTGACCGGGGAGCTGTTTTTT
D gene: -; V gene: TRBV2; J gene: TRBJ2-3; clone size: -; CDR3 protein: CASSESAGYYVDTQYF; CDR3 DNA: TGTGCCAGCAGTGAATCTGCAGGGTATTATGTGGATACGCAGTATTTT
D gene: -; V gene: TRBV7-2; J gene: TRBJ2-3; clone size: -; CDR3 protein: CASSLGDFPTDTQYF; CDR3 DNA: TGTGCCAGCAGCTTAGGGGACTTTCCCACAGATACGCAGTATTTT
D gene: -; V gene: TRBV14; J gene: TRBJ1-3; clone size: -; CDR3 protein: CASSLDRFNTIYF; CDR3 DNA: TGTGCCAGCAGCCTTGACAGATTCAACACCATATATTTT
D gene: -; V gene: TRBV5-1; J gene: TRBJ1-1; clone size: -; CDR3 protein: CASSLNQGFGTEAFF; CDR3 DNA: TGCGCCAGCAGCTTAAACCAGGGTTTCGGGACTGAAGCTTTCTTT
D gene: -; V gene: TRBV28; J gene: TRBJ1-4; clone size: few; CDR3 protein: CASSLQGGMEKLFF; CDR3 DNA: TGTGCCAGCAGTTTACAGGGTGGAATGGAAAAACTGTTTTTT
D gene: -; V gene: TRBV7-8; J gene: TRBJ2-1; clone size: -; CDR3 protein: CASSLAHLRVLLDEQFF; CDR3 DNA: TGTGCCAGCAGCTTAGCCCACCTCCGCGTGTTATTGGATGAGCAGTTCTTC
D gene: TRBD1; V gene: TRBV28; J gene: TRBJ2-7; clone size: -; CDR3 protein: CASTRTGGGQYF; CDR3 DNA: TGTGCCAGCACCAGGACAGGGGGTGGGCAGTACTTC
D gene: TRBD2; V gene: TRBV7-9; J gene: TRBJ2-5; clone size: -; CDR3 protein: CASSHTSGGQETQYF; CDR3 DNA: TGTGCCAGCAGCCATACTAGCGGGGGTCAAGAGACCCAGTACTTC
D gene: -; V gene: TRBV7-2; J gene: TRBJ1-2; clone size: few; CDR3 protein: CASSPTVSYGYTF; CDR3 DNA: TGTGCCAGCAGCCCGACAGTGTCCTATGGCTACACCTTC
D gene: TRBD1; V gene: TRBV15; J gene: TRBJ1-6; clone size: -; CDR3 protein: CATSTGQAQSPLHF; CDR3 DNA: TGTGCCACCAGCACTGGACAGGCACAATCACCCCTCCACTTT